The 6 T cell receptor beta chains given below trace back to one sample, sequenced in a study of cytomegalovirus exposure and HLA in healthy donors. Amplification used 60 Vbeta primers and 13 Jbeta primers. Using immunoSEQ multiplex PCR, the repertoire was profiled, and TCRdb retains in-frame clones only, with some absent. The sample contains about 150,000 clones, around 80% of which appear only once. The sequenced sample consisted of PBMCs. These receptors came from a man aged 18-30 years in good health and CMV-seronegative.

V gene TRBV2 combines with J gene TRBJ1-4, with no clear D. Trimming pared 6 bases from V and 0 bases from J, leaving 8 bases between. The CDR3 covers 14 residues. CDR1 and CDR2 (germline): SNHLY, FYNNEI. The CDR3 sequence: CASRRITTNEKLFF. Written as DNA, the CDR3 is TGTGCCAGCAGGCGGATAACAACTAATGAAAAACTGTTTTTT.

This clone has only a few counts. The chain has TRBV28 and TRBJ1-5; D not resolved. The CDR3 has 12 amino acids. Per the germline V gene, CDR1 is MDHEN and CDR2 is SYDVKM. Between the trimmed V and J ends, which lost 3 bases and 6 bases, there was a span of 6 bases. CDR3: CASSFPLQPQHF. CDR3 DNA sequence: TGTGCCAGCAGTTTCCCCCTTCAGCCCCAGCATTTT.

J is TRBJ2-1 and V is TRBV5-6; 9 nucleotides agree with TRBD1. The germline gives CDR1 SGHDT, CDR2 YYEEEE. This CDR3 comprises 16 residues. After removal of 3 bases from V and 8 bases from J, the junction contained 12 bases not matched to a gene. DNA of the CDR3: TGTGCCAGCAGCTCTGCCGGGACAGGGAGGAGGGATGAGCAGTTCTTC. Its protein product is CASSSAGTGRRDEQFF.

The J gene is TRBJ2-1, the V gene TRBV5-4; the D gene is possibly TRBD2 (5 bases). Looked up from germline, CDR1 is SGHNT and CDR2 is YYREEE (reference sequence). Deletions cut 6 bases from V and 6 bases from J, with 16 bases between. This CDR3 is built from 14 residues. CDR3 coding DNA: TGTGCCAGCACCGAGGGTCGAGCAGGCAATGAGCAGTTCTTC. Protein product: CASTEGRAGNEQFF.

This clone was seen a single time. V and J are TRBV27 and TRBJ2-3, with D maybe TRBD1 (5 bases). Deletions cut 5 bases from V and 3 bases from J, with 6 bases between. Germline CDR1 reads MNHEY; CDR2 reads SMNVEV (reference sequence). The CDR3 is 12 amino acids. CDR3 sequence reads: CASSQGTDTQYF. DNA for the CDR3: TGTGCCAGCAGTCAGGGAACAGATACGCAGTATTTT.

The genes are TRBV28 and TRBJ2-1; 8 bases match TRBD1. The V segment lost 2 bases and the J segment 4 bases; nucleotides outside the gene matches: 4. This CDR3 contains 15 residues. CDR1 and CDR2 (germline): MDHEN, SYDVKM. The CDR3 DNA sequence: TGTGCCAGCAGTTTAGCAGGGGGCGGGTACAATGAGCAGTTCTTC. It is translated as CASSLAGGGYNEQFF.